This entry is about one T cell receptor (beta chain). The sample holds a few counts of this clone. Its antigen is still unknown. There are no base qualities to consult, and no much larger clone falls within one base. Each collaborating institution followed its own protocols to collect whole blood in K2EDTA tubes. Collaborator samples were shipped for TCRbeta analysis as frozen whole blood, isolated PBMCs, or DNA extracted from either sample type. A distance of 10 bases separates the germline ends of V and J, which lose 4 bases and 0 bases respectively. The CDR1 and CDR2 encoded by the germline V gene are MNHGY and SAAAGT. The CDR3 holds 15 amino acids from the cysteine to the phenylalanine. Kept here is only the CDR3 DNA, which spans 45 bases and is read in frame from base 1. TCRbeta CDR3 regions were amplified from genomic DNA by means of the immunoSEQ Assay, a bias-controlled multiplex PCR. As for the original processing: Nucleated cell counts per sample were estimated from amplification of reference gene primers within the assay. To quantify the absolute abundance of each unique TCRbeta CDR3 rearrangement, sequence reads were collapsed and filtered. For each sample, productive Simpson clonality was calculated by taking the square root of Simpson's diversity index across productive rearrangements. The table comes from immuneACCESS by way of TCRdb, which keeps in-frame sequences with V and J called. Part of the clones is missing from these tables; in studies checked, under half for an unresolved V gene and the rest for unknown reasons. From that table come the V and J calls and clone size; the DNA was used to work out D and trimming. This sample is represented by roughly 250,000 clones; roughly 82% of them were singletons. 4.7% of the sample comes from the top ten.

The source of the sample is a study of blood T cell repertoires in COVID-19 (dated by TCRdb to about 2020). About the investigation overall: Samples from collaborators originated in the United States, Italy and Spain and spanned both the acute and convalescent phases of COVID-19. The material from the prospective study consisted of cDNA or gDNA derived from T cells, B-cell-depleted T cells, or PBMCs. Subjects who had been exposed to COVID-19, were actively infected with it, or had recovered from it provided the deeply sampled blood TCRbeta repertoires that made up the dataset. A freely available public database, intended as a resource for researchers studying the immune response to SARS-CoV-2, is where the repertoires were released. Samples were obtained from the ongoing ImmuneRACE study (first 160 participants) and from 1,254 subjects provided by 6 global collaborators. A de-identified subject ID, COVID-19 status, age in years and sex were almost always included in the sample metadata. Where available, HLA class I and class II types were obtained from metadata supplied by the sample provider rather than from assay-based typing.

Points the paper makes about the study in general: Clinical and demographic metadata were provided uncurated, with the amount varying by source and participant.

The rearrangement joined TRBV6-8 to TRBJ1-3, with the D gene uncertain. This TCR was sampled from a woman between 65 and 79 years old with acute or convalescent COVID-19. Sequencing input: peripheral blood. The CDR3 protein sequence reads: CASSCGRDSGNTIYF. In nucleotides, the sequence is TGTGCCAGCAGTTGTGGACGGGACTCTGGAAACACCATATATTTT.